This T cell receptor beta chain was sequenced during a study of early stage breast cancer tumors. Trimming took off 0 bases at V and 5 bases at J, with 16 bases between the two ends. CDR1 and CDR2 (germline): KGHSH, LQKENI. The CDR3 spans 16 residues. Here immunoSEQ multiplex PCR was the method, and the copy in TCRdb shows in-frame clones only, minus some. The profile covers 60,000 to 75,000 clones, with around 80% appearing a single time and about 4.5% taken by the ten largest. The chain is built from TRBV18 and TRBJ2-5; D is uncertain. Sequences were obtained from blood. This receptor was obtained from a person between 35 and 49 years old with breast cancer. The CDR3 sequence is CASSPPTPGLEETQYF. In DNA, the CDR3 is TGTGCCAGCTCACCACCGACCCCCGGGTTGGAGGAGACCCAGTACTTC.